Sequencing of this T cell receptor (beta chain) was carried out in a study of TIL therapy for anti-PD-1-resistant metastatic lung cancer. The time point: pre-treatment sample, taken before nivolumab and TIL therapy. V was trimmed by 2 bases and J by 3 bases, leaving 6 bases between them. Germline-derived CDR1 and CDR2 are SGHRS and YFSETQ. CDR3 length: 13 amino acids. The immunoSEQ assay was v3. The table came from immunoSEQ multiplex PCR; TCRdb's copy has only in-frame clones and leaves some out. This table has around 30,000 clones, 74% appearing once. The chain uses TRBV5-1 and TRBJ1-5; no firm D call. This receptor was obtained from a woman aged 25-85 years with non-small cell lung cancer. This specimen was blood, taken at baseline. CDR3 residues: CASSFGLNQPQHF. CDR3 nucleotides: TGCGCCAGCAGCTTCGGCCTCAATCAGCCCCAGCATTTT.